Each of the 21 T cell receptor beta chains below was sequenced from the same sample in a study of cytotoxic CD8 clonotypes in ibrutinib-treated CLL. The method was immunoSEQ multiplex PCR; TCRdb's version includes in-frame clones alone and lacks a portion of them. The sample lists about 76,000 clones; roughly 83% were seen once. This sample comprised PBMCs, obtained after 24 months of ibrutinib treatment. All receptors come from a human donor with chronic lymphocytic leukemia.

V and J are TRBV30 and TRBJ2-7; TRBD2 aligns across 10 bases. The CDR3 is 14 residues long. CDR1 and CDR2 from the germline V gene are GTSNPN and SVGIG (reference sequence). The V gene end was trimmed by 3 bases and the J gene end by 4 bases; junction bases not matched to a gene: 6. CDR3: CAWRRSGRVYEQYF. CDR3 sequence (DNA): TGTGCCTGGAGGAGAAGCGGGAGGGTTTACGAGCAGTACTTC.

The CDR3 DNA sequence: TGCGCCAGCAGCCAAGAGTCGGCAGCAGCTGGGGCCAACGTCCTGACTTTC. This gives the protein CASSQESAAAGANVLTF. The chain uses TRBV4-1 and TRBJ2-6; no reliable D call. Trimming cost V 0 bases and J 2 bases, with 11 bases left between them. CDR3 length equals 17 residues. Germline V gives CDR1 MGHRA, CDR2 YSYEKL.

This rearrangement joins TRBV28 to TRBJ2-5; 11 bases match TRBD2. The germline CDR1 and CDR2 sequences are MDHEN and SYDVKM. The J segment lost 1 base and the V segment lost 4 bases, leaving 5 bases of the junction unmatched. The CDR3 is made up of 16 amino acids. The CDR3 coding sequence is TGTGCCAGCAGTTGGGGACTAGCGGCGATCCAAGAGACCCAGTACTTC. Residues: CASSWGLAAIQETQYF.

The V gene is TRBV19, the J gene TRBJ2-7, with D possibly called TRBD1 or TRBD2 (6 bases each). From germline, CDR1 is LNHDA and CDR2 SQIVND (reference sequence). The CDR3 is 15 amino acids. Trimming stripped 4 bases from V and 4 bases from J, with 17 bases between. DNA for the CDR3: TGTGCCAGTAGTACGTACGGGGGTCAGGGGTACGAGCAGTACTTC. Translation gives CASSTYGGQGYEQYF.

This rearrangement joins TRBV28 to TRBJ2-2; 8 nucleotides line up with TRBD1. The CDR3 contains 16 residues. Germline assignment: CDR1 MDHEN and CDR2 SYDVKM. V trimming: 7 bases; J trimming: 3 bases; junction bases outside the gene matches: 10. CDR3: CASTPMGQVYTGELFF. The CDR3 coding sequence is TGTGCCAGCACCCCGATGGGACAGGTCTACACCGGGGAGCTGTTTTTT.

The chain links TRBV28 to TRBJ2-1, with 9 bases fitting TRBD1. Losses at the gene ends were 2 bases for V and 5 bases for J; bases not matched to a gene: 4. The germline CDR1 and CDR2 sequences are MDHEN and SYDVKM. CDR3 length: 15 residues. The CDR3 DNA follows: TGTGCCAGCAGTTTAACCGGGACAGGGAACAATGAGCAGTTCTTC. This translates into CASSLTGTGNNEQFF.

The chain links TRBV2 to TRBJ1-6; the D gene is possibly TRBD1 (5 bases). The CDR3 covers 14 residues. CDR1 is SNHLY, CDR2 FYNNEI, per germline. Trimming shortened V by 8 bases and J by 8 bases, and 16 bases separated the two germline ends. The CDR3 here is CASSTVSGDSPLHF. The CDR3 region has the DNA TGTGCCAGCTCGACGGTCTCGGGGGATTCACCCCTCCACTTT. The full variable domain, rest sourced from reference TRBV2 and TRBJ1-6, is EPEVTQTPSHQVTQMGQEVILRCVPISNHLYFYWYRQILGQKVEFLVSFYNNEISEKSEIFDDQFSVERPDGSNFTLKIRSTKLEDSAMYFCASSTVSGDSPLHFGNGTRLTVT.

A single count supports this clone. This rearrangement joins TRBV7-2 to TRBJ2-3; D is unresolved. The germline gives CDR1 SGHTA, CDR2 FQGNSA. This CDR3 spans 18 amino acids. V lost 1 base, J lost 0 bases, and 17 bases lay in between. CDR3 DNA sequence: TGTGCCAGCAGCTTAGTGGGCCAGATGACGATAAGCACAGATACGCAGTATTTT. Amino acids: CASSLVGQMTISTDTQYF.

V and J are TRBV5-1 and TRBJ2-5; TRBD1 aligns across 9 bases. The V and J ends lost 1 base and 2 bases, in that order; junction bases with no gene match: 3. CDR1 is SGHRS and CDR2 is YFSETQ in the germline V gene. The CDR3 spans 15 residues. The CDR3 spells CASSLTTGGQETQYF. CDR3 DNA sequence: TGCGCCAGCAGCTTGACGACAGGGGGGCAAGAGACCCAGTACTTC.

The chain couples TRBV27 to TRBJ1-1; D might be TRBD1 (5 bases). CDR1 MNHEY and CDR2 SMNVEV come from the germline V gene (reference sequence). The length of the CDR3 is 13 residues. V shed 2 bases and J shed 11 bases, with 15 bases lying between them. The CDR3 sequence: CASSLGSGLRAFF. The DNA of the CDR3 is TGTGCCAGCAGTTTAGGGTCGGGACTTAGGGCTTTCTTT.

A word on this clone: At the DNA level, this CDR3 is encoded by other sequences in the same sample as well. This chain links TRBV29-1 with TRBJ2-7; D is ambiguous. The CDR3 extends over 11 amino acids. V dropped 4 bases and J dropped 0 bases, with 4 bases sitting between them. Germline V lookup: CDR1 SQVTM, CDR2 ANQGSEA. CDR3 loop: CSVGSSYEQYF. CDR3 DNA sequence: TGCAGCGTTGGAAGCTCCTACGAGCAGTACTTC.

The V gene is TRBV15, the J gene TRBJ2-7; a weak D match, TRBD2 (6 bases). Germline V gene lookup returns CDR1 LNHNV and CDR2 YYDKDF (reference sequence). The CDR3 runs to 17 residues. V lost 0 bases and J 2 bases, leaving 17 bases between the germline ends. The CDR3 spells CATSRDLVPSATYEQYF. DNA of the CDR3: TGTGCCACCAGCAGAGATCTGGTGCCTAGCGCGACCTACGAGCAGTACTTC.

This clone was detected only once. The CDR3 loop reads CASSRTSGRDTGELFF. In DNA form, the CDR3 reads TGTGCCAGCTCACGCACTAGCGGGAGAGACACCGGGGAGCTGTTTTTT. The gene calls are TRBV18 and TRBJ2-2; 11 bases line up with TRBD2. CDR1 is KGHSH, CDR2 LQKENI, per germline. The J segment lost 3 bases and the V segment lost 4 bases, leaving 4 bases of the junction unmatched. The CDR3 runs to 16 residues.

This chain's CDR3 is CASSDRLLLGPNTGELFF. CDR3 nucleotide sequence: TGTGCCAGTAGCGACAGACTTCTTTTGGGGCCCAACACCGGGGAGCTGTTTTTT. The gene calls are TRBV19 and TRBJ2-2; D might be TRBD1 (5 bases). This CDR3 comprises 18 residues. Trimming took 6 bases from V and 2 from J, leaving 22 bases between them. The germline V gene encodes CDR1 LNHDA and CDR2 SQIVND (reference sequence).

This chain's CDR3 is CSVEEGPGYGYTF. Here the CDR3 DNA reads TGCAGCGTTGAAGAGGGGCCTGGCTATGGCTACACCTTC. The chain has TRBV29-1 and TRBJ1-2; a weak D match, TRBD1 (5 bases). Germline values: CDR1 SQVTM, CDR2 ANQGSEA. The CDR3 runs 13 residues. The V and J ends lost 0 bases and 4 bases respectively, with 9 bases between them.

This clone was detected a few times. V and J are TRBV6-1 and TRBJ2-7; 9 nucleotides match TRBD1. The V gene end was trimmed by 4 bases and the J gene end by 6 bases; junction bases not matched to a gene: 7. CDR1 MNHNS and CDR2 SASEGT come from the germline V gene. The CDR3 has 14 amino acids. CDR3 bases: TGTGCCAGCAGTGGCCGGACAGGGGAGACCGAGCAGTACTTC. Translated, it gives CASSGRTGETEQYF.

CDR3 nucleotide sequence: TGCAGTGCTAGAGATCGACTCCTGGCTTTCTTT. Protein sequence: CSARDRLLAFF. The chain recombines TRBV20-1 with TRBJ1-1, with no clear D. The germline V and J ends were trimmed by 0 bases and 11 bases, with 10 bases remaining between them. CDR1 is DFQATT, CDR2 SNEGSKA, per germline (reference sequence). The CDR3 is made up of 11 amino acids.

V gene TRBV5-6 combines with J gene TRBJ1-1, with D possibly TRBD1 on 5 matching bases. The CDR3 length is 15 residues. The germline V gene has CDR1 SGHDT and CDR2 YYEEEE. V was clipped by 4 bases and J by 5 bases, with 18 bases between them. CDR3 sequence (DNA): TGTGCCAGCAGCGGGCGCGGTGGGGGTGGTACTGAAGCTTTCTTT. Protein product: CASSGRGGGGTEAFF.

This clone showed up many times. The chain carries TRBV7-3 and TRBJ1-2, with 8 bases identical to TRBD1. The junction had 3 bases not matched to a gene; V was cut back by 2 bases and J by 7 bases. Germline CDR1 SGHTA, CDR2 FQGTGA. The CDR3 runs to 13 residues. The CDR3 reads CASSLGQGIGYTF. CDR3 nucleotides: TGTGCCAGCAGCTTAGGACAGGGCATTGGCTACACCTTC.

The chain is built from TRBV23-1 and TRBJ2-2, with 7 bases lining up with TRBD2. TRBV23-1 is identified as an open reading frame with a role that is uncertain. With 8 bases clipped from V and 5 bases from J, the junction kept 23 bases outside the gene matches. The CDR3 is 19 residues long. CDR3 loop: CASQSSRVFSGRRTGELFF. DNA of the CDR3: TGCGCCAGCCAGTCCAGTCGCGTGTTTAGCGGGCGGCGGACCGGGGAGCTGTTTTTT.

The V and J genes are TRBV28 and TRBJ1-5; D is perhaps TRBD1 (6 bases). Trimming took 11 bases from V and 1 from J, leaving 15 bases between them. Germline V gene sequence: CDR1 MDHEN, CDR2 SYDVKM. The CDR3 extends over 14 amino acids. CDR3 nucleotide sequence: TGTGCCGGTCGGGAAGGGGGGAGCAATCAGCCCCAGCATTTT. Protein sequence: CAGREGGSNQPQHF.